This T cell receptor beta chain was obtained from a study of shared clonotypes between healthy human individuals. Terminally differentiated effector memory CD45RA+ cells were excluded by CCR7 positive selection of CD45RO-negative cells. Recent vaccinations or acute infections were absent in the healthy HIV-negative adult donors. Assay execution proceeded at the deep level. Only in-frame clones appear in the TCRdb table, and some are missing; sequencing was by immunoSEQ multiplex PCR. This sample has more than 600,000 clones, with 92% found just once. The germline CDR1 and CDR2 sequences are SEHNR and FQNEAQ (reference sequence). Trimming at V came to 3 bases and at J to 5 bases, leaving 7 bases not matched to a gene. The CDR3 is made up of 16 amino acids.

The V gene is TRBV7-9, the J gene TRBJ2-1; the match to TRBD2 covers 10 bases. Sequenced material: naive CD8+ T cells sorted from blood. The origin of this receptor is a man aged 25-40 years in good health. As DNA, the CDR3 is TGTGCCAGCAGCTTCACCCATACTAGCGGGGACAATGAGCAGTTCTTC. Its translation is CASSFTHTSGDNEQFF.